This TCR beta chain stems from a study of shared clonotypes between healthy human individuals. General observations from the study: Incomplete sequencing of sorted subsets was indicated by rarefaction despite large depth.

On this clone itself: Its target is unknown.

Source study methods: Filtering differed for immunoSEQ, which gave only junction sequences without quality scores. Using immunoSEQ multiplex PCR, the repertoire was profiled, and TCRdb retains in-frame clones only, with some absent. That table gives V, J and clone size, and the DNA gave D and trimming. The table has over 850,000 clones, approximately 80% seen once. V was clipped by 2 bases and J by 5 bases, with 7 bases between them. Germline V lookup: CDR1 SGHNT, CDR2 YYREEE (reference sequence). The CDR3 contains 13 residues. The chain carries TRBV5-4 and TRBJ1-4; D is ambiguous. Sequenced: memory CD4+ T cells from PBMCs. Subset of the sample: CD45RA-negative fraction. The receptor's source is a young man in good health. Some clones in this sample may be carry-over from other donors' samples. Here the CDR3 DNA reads TGTGCCAGCAGCTTTACAGCGAATGAAAAACTGTTTTTT. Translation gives CASSFTANEKLFF.